There are many counts of the clone carrying this T cell receptor beta chain. Within the library, unique molecular identifiers were attached to each individual cDNA molecule. A single record per CDR3 protein comes from TCRdb applying MiXCR to the RACE reads. In the table there are some 110,000 distinct CDR3 sequences, 9% to 15% of which are singletons. The trim removed 6 bases at V and 1 base at J, leaving 4 bases unmatched. The germline gives CDR1 SGHAT, CDR2 FQNNGV. The CDR3 loop spans 15 amino acids. This entry is derived from a study of human T cells and chemical hapten exposure. Overall study: Patch tests put 0.01% DPC on the upper back, read at 6 days.

The time point denotes: pre-sensitization, week 0. Treatment in this sample: therapeutic diphenylcyclopropenone sensitization with weekly scalp DPC. Blood draws preceded each patch test application. The source of this sequence is a woman aged 50 to 65 with alopecia areata. Some clones in this sample may be carry-over from other donors' samples. The sequencing used whole blood, collected in connection with sensitization to the hapten diphenylcyclopropenone (DPC). The chain combines TRBV11-2 with TRBJ2-1; 9 nucleotides line up with TRBD2. Written as DNA, the CDR3 is TGTGCCAGCAGTCCGACTAGCGGATCCTACAATGAGCAGTTCTTC. Translating it yields CASSPTSGSYNEQFF.